Detailed here is one T cell receptor (beta chain). The source of the sample is a study of monozygotic twins with inflammatory bowel disease. CDR1 and CDR2 (germline): LGHNA, YSLEER. CDR3 size: 17 residues. cDNA for each sample came from eight separate reactions. TCRdb re-called the 5' RACE reads and gives one entry per CDR3 protein, without DNA. Its listing shows fewer than 350,000 distinct CDR3 sequences. Whole blood that had not undergone T cell sorting provided the isolated total RNA. This sequence was found in a human donor with ulcerative colitis or Crohn's disease, or a healthy co-twin of an affected twin (not recorded which). The sample taken for sequencing was blood. The genes are TRBV4-3 and TRBJ1-2. The CDR3 loop is CASSQDLTHGSSYGYTF.